The T cell receptor (beta chain) under discussion was sequenced for a study of Graves' ophthalmopathy and Graves' hyperthyroidism (dated by TCRdb to the late 2010s). For the wider study: Peripheral blood was collected before any treatment was given, at the time of initial diagnosis. The study used TCR beta repertoire signatures to distinguish Graves' ophthalmopathy from Graves' hyperthyroidism and to predict progression to ophthalmopathy. In total, 135 blood samples were TCR-sequenced: approximately 42 ophthalmopathy, some 80 hyperthyroidism and some 17 hyperthyroidism-to-ophthalmopathy patients. To explore V-J signatures distinguishing ophthalmopathy from hyperthyroidism, a discovery set of 100 patients (43 ophthalmopathy, over 55 stable hyperthyroidism) was enrolled. The independent validation cohort included 18 hyperthyroidism patients plus 17 patients who later progressed from hyperthyroidism to ophthalmopathy. T-cell repertoires of thyroid tissue and blood were compared in over 5 hyperthyroidism patients. Once sampling was done, hyperthyroidism patients were given methimazole at a starting dose of 30 mg daily, while ophthalmopathy patients were given high-dose intravenous methylprednisolone. What the research found in general, with its limitations: In validation, the model predicted ophthalmopathy progression with more than 70% sensitivity and around 72% specificity; roughly eleven predicted patients were CT-confirmed with GO in a median of 6.5 months. In cross-validation, the 13-signature model distinguished ophthalmopathy from stable hyperthyroidism with 85% to 90% sensitivity and 81.08% specificity, and in the test set the corresponding values were 80% and 75%. No statistical method was used to predetermine the sample size, and group allocation was not hidden from the investigators. Most of the expanded thyroid clonotypes with a frequency above 0.001 were also detected in blood, and it was suggested that the thyroid immune response may be reflected by blood repertoires.

For this clonotype: Its antigen remains undetermined. No base qualities exist here, and no much larger clone lies one base off it.

Patients with ophthalmopathy had moderately to severely active disease, with a Clinical Activity Score of 3 or more, a NOSPECS grade of 4 or more, and a disease duration of less than 3 months. Anyone with other autoimmune diseases, uncontrolled infections, pregnancy or lactation was excluded from the study. Clinical symptoms, serum thyroxine, TRAb, thyroid ultrasound and orbital computed tomography were used for diagnosis. Ficoll-Paque density gradient centrifugation was used to isolate PBMCs from 8 to 10 ml of fresh peripheral blood. Total RNA was extracted using Trizol reagent, and RNA quality was checked on an Agilent 2100 Bioanalyzer. For repertoire sequencing, the TCR beta CDR3 regions were amplified from RNA transcripts. HTBI primers and the Qiagen OneStep RT-PCR kit were used in a first-round RT-PCR, which was followed by a second-round multiplex PCR, size selection and purification. Sequencing of the libraries was carried out on an Illumina HiSeq2000 in paired-end mode with 100 bp reads. The published analysis was carried out like this. SOAPnuke was used for read processing, and reads with adapters, uncalled bases, a mean Phred below 15, or no exact constant-primer or identifier match were discarded. High-quality paired reads were merged with COPE v1.2.5. Each unique nucleotide sequence was treated as a clonotype, and MiTCR v1.1 was used to align the clonotypes to the IMGT TRB V, D and J references. Analysis was restricted to V-J combinations with a frequency above 0.0001, which covered roughly 99% of repertoires. A TCR clonal expansion and chaos score per V-J combination was defined as the ratio of F50 clonal expansion to chaos observed in the TCRdist matrix. Features were reduced by Welch's t-statistics and random forest to some 13 V-J combinations, which fed a naive Bayes classifier. Thyroid-blood repertoire similarity was quantified with the Morisita-Horn index. The public reads were reprocessed in TCRdb via fastp at Q25 and MiXCR, keeping in-frame beta chains. When rows share a CDR3 protein, they turn into one entry using the most common DNA and genes. The V and J calls and clone size are TCRdb's, not the authors'. The sample data list about 740,000 distinct CDR3 sequences, and around 40% of these were observed just once. The ten largest clones take up 44% of the sample.

Including cysteine and phenylalanine, the CDR3 has 18 amino acids. Just CDR3 DNA is preserved here, 54 bases in frame from base 1. The germline V gene supplies CDR1 ENHRY and CDR2 SYGVKD. The V end gives up 3 bases and the J end 3 bases, leaving 10 bases in the junction not matched to a gene. In this chain, TRBV10-3 is recombined with TRBJ2-6, with 8 bases aligning to TRBD2. Sequencing was done on a sample of peripheral blood. The TCR sequence derives from an adult man with Graves' ophthalmopathy. The CDR3 region reads CAISDGRGGDYGANVLTF. The bases are TGTGCCATCAGTGACGGGAGGGGTGGCGACTATGGGGCCAACGTCCTGACTTTC.